This TCR beta chain was found in a study of spatial heterogeneity in lung cancer. The study, taken as a whole, reports: Counts of expanded intratumoral alpha and beta TCRs tracked tumor mutation counts.

The CDR3 covers 16 residues. From germline, CDR1 is MNHEY and CDR2 SVGEGT. The junction had 13 bases not matched to a gene; V was cut back by 5 bases and J by 8 bases. Carried by each TCR cDNA molecule was a unique molecular identifier. TCRdb reanalysed the 5' RACE reads using MiXCR and keeps one entry per CDR3 protein. The table has 9,500 or so distinct CDR3 sequences, around 15% seen once; the top ten hold 13% to 15%. This clonotype was observed at least ten times. What it binds is unknown. The time point was: sample taken at primary tumor resection. Sequencing was performed on whole RNA extracted from tumor and nontumor lung tissue, or from frozen PBMC, and the material was left unsorted.

The chain employs TRBV6-2 or TRBV6-3 and TRBJ2-3, with 10 bases aligning to TRBD2. The sample consisted of lung tumor tissue, taken at surgery. The sequence came from a male donor with early-stage non-small cell lung cancer. Here the CDR3 reads CASSDILAGGRVTQYF. The DNA of the CDR3 is TGTGCCAGCAGTGACATTTTAGCGGGAGGTCGGGTTACGCAGTATTTT.